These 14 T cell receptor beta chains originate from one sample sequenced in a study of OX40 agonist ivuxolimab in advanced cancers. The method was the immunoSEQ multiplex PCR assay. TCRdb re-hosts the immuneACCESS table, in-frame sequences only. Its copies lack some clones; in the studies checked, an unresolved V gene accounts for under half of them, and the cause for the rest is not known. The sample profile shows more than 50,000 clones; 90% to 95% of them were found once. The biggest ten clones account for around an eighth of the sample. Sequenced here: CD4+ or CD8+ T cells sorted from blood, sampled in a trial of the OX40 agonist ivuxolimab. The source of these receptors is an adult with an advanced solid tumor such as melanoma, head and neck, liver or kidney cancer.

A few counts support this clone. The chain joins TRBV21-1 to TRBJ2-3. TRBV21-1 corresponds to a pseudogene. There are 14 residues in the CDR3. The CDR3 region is CASSRGRSTDTQYF. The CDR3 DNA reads TGTGCCAGCAGCAGGGGACGGAGCACAGATACGCAGTATTTT.

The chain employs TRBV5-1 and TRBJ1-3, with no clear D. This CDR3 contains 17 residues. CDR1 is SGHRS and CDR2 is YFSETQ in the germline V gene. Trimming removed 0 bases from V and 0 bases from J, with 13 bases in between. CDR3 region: CASSLGPGPLSGNTIYF. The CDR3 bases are TGCGCCAGCAGCTTGGGCCCAGGCCCCCTCTCTGGAAACACCATATATTTT.

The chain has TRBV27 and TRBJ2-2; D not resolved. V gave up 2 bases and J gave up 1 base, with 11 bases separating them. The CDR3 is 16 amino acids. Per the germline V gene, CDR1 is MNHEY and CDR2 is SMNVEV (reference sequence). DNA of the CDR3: TGTGCCAGCAGTTTACACGCACTCCAGAACACCGGGGAGCTGTTTTTT. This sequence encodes CASSLHALQNTGELFF.

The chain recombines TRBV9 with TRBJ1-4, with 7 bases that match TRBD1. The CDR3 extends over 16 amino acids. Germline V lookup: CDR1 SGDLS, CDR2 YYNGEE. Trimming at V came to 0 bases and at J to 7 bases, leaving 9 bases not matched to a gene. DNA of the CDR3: TGTGCCAGCAGCGTAGGAGGGGGCAGTATGAGTGAAAAACTGTTTTTT. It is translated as CASSVGGGSMSEKLFF. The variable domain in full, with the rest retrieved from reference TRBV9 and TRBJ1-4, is DSGVTQTPKHLITATGQRVTLRCSPRSGDLSVYWYQQSLDQGLQFLIQYYNGEERAKGNILERFSAQQFPDLHSELNLSSLELGDSALYFCASSVGGGSMSEKLFFGSGTQLSVL.

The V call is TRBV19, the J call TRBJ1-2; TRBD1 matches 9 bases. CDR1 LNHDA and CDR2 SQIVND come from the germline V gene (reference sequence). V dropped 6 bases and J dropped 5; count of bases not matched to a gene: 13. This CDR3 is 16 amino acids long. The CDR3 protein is CASRPGQGSLYYGYTF. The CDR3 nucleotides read TGTGCCAGTAGGCCGGGACAGGGATCCCTGTATTATGGCTACACCTTC.

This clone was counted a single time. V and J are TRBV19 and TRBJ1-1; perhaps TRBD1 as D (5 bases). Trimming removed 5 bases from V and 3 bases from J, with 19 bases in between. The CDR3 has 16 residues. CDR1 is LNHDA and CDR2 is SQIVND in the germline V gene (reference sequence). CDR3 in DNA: TGTGCCAGTAGTCCCCTCGGGGCAGGGTTGTACACTGAAGCTTTCTTT. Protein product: CASSPLGAGLYTEAFF.

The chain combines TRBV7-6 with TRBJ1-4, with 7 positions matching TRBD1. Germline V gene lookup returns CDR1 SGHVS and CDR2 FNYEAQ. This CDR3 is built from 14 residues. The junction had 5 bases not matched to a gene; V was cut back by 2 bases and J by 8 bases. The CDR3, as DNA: TGTGCCAGCAGCTTAAGGGGGGACAGCGAAAAACTGTTTTTT. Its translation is CASSLRGDSEKLFF.

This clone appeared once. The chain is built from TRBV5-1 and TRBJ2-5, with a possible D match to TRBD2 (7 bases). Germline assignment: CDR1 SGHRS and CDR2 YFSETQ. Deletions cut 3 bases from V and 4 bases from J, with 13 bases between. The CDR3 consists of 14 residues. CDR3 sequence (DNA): TGCGCCAGCAGCTCTAGGGGGGGAGGAGAGACCCAGTACTTC. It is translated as CASSSRGGGETQYF.

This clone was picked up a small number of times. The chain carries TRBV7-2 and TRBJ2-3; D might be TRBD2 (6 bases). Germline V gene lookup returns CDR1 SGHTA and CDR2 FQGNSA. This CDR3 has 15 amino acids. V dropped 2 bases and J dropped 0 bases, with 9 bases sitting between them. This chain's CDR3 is CASSLLRGSTDTQYF. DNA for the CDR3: TGTGCCAGCAGCTTATTGCGGGGTAGCACAGATACGCAGTATTTT. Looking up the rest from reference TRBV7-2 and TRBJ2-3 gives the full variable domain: GAGVSQSPSNKVTEKGKDVELRCDPISGHTALYWYRQSLGQGLEFLIYFQGNSAPDKSGLPSDRFSAERTGGSVSTLTIQRTQQEDSAVYLCASSLLRGSTDTQYFGPGTRLTVL.

The chain's CDR3 is CASSLGQTDEQFF. The CDR3 nucleotides read TGTGCCAGCAGCTTAGGGCAAACGGATGAGCAGTTCTTC. J is TRBJ2-1 and V is TRBV7-2; D gene uncertain. Germline V gene lookup returns CDR1 SGHTA and CDR2 FQGNSA. V lost 1 base, J lost 8 bases, and 9 bases lay in between. CDR3 size: 13 residues.

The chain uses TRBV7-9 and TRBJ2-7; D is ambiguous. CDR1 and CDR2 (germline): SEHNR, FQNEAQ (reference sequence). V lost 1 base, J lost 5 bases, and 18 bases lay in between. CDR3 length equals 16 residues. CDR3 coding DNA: TGTGCCAGCAGCTTAGTCACGGTCAGCTCCTTTGACGAGCAGTACTTC. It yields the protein CASSLVTVSSFDEQYF.

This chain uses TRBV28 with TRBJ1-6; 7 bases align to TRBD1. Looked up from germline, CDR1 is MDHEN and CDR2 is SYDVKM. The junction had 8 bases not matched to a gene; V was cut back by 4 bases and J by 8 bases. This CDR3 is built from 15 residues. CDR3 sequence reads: CASSSGQALYSPLHF. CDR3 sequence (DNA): TGTGCCAGCAGTTCAGGACAGGCACTCTATTCACCCCTCCACTTT.

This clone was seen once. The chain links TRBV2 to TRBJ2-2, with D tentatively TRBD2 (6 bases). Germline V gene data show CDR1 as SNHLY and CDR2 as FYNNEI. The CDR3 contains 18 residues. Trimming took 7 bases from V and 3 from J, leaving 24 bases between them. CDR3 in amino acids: CASTRMGGGRGYTGELFF. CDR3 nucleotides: TGTGCCAGCACCCGTATGGGGGGTGGTCGGGGGTACACCGGGGAGCTGTTTTTT.

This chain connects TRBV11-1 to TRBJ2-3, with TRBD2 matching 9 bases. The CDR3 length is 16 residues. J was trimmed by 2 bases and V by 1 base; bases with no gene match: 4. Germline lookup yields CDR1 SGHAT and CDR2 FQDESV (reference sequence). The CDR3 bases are TGTGCCAGCAGCTTAGGGCTAGCGGGGTCCACAGATACGCAGTATTTT. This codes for CASSLGLAGSTDTQYF.